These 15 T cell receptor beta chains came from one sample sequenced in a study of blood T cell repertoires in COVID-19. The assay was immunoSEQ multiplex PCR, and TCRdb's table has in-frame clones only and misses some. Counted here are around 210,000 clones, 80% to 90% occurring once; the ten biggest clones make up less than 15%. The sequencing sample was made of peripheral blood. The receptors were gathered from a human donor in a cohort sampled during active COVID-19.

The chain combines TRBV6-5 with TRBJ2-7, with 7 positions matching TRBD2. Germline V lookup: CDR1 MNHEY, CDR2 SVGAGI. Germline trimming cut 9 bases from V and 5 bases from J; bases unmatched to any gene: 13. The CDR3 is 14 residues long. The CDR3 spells CASVWGGSPHEQYF. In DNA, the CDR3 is TGTGCCAGTGTGTGGGGCGGGAGTCCCCACGAGCAGTACTTC.

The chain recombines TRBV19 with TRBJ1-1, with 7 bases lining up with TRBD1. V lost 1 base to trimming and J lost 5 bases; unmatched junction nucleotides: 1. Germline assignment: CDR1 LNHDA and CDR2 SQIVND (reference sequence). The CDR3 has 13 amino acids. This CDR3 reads CASSIARGTEAFF. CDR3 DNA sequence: TGTGCCAGTAGTATAGCCAGGGGGACTGAAGCTTTCTTT.

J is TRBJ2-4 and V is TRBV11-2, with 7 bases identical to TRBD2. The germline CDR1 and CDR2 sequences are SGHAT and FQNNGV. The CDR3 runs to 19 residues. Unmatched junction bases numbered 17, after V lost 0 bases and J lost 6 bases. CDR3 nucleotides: TGTGCCAGCAGCTTAGATCGAAGGGGATGGAGCGGGGTCCCAAACATTCAGTACTTC. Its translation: CASSLDRRGWSGVPNIQYF. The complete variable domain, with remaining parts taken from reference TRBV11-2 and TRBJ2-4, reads EAGVAQSPRYKIIEKRQSVAFWCNPISGHATLYWYQQILGQGPKLLIQFQNNGVVDDSQLPKDRFSAERLKGVDSTLKIQPAKLEDSAVYLCASSLDRRGWSGVPNIQYFGAGTRLSVL.

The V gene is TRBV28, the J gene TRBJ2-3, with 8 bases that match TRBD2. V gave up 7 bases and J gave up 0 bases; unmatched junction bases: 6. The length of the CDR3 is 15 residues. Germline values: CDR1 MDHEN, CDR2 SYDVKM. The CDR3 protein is CASTLLAGSTDTQYF. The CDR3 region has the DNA TGTGCCAGCACCCTTTTAGCGGGGAGCACAGATACGCAGTATTTT.

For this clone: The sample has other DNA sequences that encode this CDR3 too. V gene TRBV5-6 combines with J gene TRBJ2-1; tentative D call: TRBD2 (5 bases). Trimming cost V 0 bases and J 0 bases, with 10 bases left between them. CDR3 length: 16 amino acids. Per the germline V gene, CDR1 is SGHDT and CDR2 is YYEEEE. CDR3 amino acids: CASSLGAGSSYNEQFF. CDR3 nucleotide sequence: TGTGCCAGCAGCTTGGGGGCGGGCAGCTCCTACAATGAGCAGTTCTTC.

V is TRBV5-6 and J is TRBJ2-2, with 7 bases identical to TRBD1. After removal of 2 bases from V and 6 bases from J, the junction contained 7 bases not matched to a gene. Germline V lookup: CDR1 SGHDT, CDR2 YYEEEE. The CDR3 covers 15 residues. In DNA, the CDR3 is TGTGCCAGCAGCTTTCGCGACAGGGTCGCCGGGGAGCTGTTTTTT. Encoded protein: CASSFRDRVAGELFF.

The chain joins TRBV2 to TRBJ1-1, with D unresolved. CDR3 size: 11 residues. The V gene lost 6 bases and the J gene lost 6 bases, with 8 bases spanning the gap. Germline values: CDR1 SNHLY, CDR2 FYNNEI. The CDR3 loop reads CASRRVPEAFF. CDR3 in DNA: TGTGCCAGCAGACGGGTTCCTGAAGCTTTCTTT.

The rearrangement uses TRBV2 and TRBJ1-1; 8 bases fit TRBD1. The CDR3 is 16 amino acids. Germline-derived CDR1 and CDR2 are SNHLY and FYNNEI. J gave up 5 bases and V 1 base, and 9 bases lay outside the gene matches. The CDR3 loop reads CASSEVGQGGWTEAFF. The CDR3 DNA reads TGTGCCAGCAGTGAAGTCGGACAGGGTGGTTGGACTGAAGCTTTCTTT.

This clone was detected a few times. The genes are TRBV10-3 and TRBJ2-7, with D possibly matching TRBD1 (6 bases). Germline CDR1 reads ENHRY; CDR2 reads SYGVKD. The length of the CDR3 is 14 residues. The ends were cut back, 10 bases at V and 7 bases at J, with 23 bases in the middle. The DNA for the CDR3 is TGTGCCACCAAACTGGAGGACAGTCAGGGAGAGCAGTACTTC. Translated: CATKLEDSQGEQYF.

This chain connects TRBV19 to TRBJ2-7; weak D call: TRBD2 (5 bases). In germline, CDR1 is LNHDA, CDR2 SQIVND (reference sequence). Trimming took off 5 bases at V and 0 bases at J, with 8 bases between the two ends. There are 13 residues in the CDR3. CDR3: CASSRSVSYEQYF. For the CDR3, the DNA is TGTGCCAGTAGTCGTAGCGTCTCCTACGAGCAGTACTTC.

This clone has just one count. The CDR3 protein is CASSQVAGGRHEQYF. The CDR3 nucleotides are TGTGCCAGCAGCCAAGTAGCGGGAGGGCGGCACGAGCAGTACTTC. This chain links TRBV4-2 with TRBJ2-7; 11 nucleotides match TRBD2. The CDR3 covers 15 residues. Germline CDR1 reads LGHNA; CDR2 reads YNFKEQ. Losses at the gene ends were 1 base for V and 5 bases for J; bases not matched to a gene: 4.

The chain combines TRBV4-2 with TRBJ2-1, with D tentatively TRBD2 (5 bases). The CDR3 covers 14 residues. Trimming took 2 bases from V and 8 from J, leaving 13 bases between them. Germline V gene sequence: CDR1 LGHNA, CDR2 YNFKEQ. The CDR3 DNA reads TGTGCCAGCAGCCAAACCCGCCTAGCCGATGAGCAGTTCTTC. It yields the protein CASSQTRLADEQFF.

This CDR3 is CASSQDEAGSYNEQFF. In DNA, the CDR3 is TGCGCCAGCAGCCAAGATGAGGCGGGATCCTACAATGAGCAGTTCTTC. The chain is built from TRBV4-1 and TRBJ2-1, with a tentative D call TRBD2 (6 bases). CDR3 size: 16 residues. Germline CDR1 and CDR2: MGHRA and YSYEKL. V was pared by 0 bases and J by 1 base, with 10 bases between.

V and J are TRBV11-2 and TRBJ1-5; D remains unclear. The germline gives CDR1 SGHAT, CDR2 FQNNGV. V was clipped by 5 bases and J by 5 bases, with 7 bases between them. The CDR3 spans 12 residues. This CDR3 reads CASSHPDQPQHF. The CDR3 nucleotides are TGTGCCAGCAGCCACCCGGATCAGCCCCAGCATTTT.

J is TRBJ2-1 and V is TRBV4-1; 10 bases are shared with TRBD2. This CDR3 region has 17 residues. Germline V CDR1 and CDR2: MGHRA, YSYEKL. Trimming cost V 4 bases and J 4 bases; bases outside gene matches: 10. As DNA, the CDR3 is TGCGCCAGCAGCCTATCCGGCACTAGCGGGGCTTACAATGAGCAGTTCTTC. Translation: CASSLSGTSGAYNEQFF.